The entry below describes one T cell receptor beta chain. V lost 0 bases, J lost 4 bases, and 17 bases lay in between. The CDR3 has 16 amino acids. In germline, CDR1 is SGDLS, CDR2 YYNGEE. Researchers report immunoSEQ v3.0 was run at survey level. Some clones are missing from TCRdb's copy, which holds only in-frame ones; the method was immunoSEQ multiplex PCR. This table holds around 16,000 clones, approximately 94% found once. The sample belongs to a study of long-term antiretroviral therapy in people with HIV. The chain employs TRBV9 and TRBJ2-7, with D tentatively TRBD2 (6 bases). The source material was unsorted PBMCs, sampled roughly 6.8 years after starting antiretroviral therapy. This clonotype originated in a woman in her forties or fifties with HIV. Written as DNA, the CDR3 is TGTGCCAGCAGCGTAGAGGTAGGTCAGGGAGGTTACGAGCAGTACTTC. This sequence encodes CASSVEVGQGGYEQYF. The entire variable domain, with the rest obtained from reference TRBV9 and TRBJ2-7, is as follows: DSGVTQTPKHLITATGQRVTLRCSPRSGDLSVYWYQQSLDQGLQFLIQYYNGEERAKGNILERFSAQQFPDLHSELNLSSLELGDSALYFCASSVEVGQGGYEQYFGPGTRLTVT.